One and the same sample provided the 21 T cell receptor beta chains below, sequenced in a study of blood T cell repertoires in COVID-19. Assay used: immunoSEQ multiplex PCR; TCRdb lists only in-frame clones, some missing. This table has a few hundred thousand clones, about 82% appearing once. Sequencing was carried out using peripheral blood. Receptor source: a man older than 75 with acute or convalescent COVID-19.

The chain uses TRBV6-5 and TRBJ1-5, with D uncertain. V lost 4 bases, J lost 2 bases, and 9 bases lay in between. Germline-derived CDR1 and CDR2 are MNHEY and SVGAGI. The CDR3 has 14 residues. CDR3 sequence (DNA): TGTGCCAGCAGTTCTTTAGGAGGCAATCAGCCCCAGCATTTT. It yields the protein CASSSLGGNQPQHF.

This clone was found once. V and J are TRBV7-9 and TRBJ1-4; TRBD1 is a possible D gene (5 bases). In germline, CDR1 is SEHNR, CDR2 FQNEAQ (reference sequence). The CDR3 loop spans 15 amino acids. V lost 5 bases, J lost 8 bases, and 18 bases lay in between. The CDR3 here is CASSPQGGAGEKLFF. The DNA of the CDR3 is TGTGCCAGCAGCCCCCAAGGAGGGGCCGGCGAAAAACTGTTTTTT.

The chain carries TRBV25-1 and TRBJ1-1; D gene uncertain. The germline V and J ends were trimmed by 3 bases and 5 bases, with 13 bases remaining between them. This CDR3 has 14 residues. Germline CDR1 MGHDK, CDR2 SYGVNS. The CDR3 sequence: CASSDGGPRTEAFF. CDR3 sequence (DNA): TGTGCCAGCAGTGACGGCGGCCCGAGGACTGAAGCTTTCTTT.

In regard to this clone: The same CDR3 can be traced to other DNA sequences in this sample. V and J are TRBV12-5 and TRBJ1-1, with D tentatively TRBD1 (5 bases). The CDR3 runs to 13 residues. V dropped 6 bases and J dropped 0 bases, with 8 bases sitting between them. CDR1 LGHNT and CDR2 FRNRAP come from the germline V gene. DNA for the CDR3: TGTGCTAGTGGCCCAGGGCTGAACACTGAAGCTTTCTTT. This codes for CASGPGLNTEAFF.

A few counts support this clone. Other DNA sequences in the same sample also yield this CDR3. The CDR3 DNA reads as TGTGCCAGTAGCGTTAGCAATCAGCCCCAGCATTTT. Translation: CASSVSNQPQHF. This rearrangement joins TRBV19 to TRBJ1-5; no clear D gene. The CDR3 sequence is 12 residues long. The germline V gene has CDR1 LNHDA and CDR2 SQIVND (reference sequence). V was trimmed by 6 bases and J by 0 bases, leaving 3 bases between them.

Regarding this clone: This sample includes further DNA sequences coding for the same CDR3. The V gene is TRBV12-3 or TRBV12-4, the J gene TRBJ1-2; maybe TRBD1 (6 bases). The V end lost 3 bases, the J end lost 2 bases, and 7 bases lay between the germline ends. The CDR3 has 13 amino acids. The CDR3 loop reads CASSLTGNYGYTF. CDR3 sequence (DNA): TGTGCCAGCAGTTTGACAGGAAACTATGGCTACACCTTC.

The genes are TRBV6-5 and TRBJ2-7; maybe TRBD1 (5 bases). The CDR3 runs 14 residues. CDR1 and CDR2 from the germline V gene are MNHEY and SVGAGI. V lost 7 bases to trimming and J lost 1 base, with 14 bases between them. CDR3: CASIQGARSYEQYF. In DNA form, the CDR3 reads TGTGCCAGCATCCAAGGGGCTCGATCCTACGAGCAGTACTTC.

V is TRBV6-5 and J is TRBJ2-5, with 8 bases matching TRBD1. Germline V gene sequence: CDR1 MNHEY, CDR2 SVGAGI. The CDR3 runs 15 residues. The trim removed 6 bases at V and 1 base at J, leaving 7 bases unmatched. The CDR3: CASSRTGPPQETQYF. The CDR3 nucleotides read TGTGCCAGCAGCCGGACAGGGCCACCCCAAGAGACCCAGTACTTC.

The CDR3 DNA reads TGTGCCAGCAGTGCCGGACTAGCGGCCCTCCAAGAGACCCAGTACTTC. As protein: CASSAGLAALQETQYF. The chain has TRBV25-1 and TRBJ2-5; 10 bases map to TRBD2. Per the germline V gene, CDR1 is MGHDK and CDR2 is SYGVNS. V trimming: 4 bases; J trimming: 1 base; junction bases outside the gene matches: 6. The CDR3 runs to 16 residues.

The chain recombines TRBV2 with TRBJ2-1; TRBD1 might be the D (6 bases). CDR1 is SNHLY and CDR2 is FYNNEI in the germline V gene. Trimming took off 7 bases at V and 2 bases at J, with 15 bases between the two ends. The CDR3 totals 15 residues. The CDR3 sequence: CASTRDKSTYNEQFF. The CDR3 DNA reads as TGTGCCAGCACCCGGGACAAAAGCACCTACAATGAGCAGTTCTTC.

The gene calls are TRBV19 and TRBJ2-1; 7 bases fit TRBD2. CDR1 and CDR2 from the germline V gene are LNHDA and SQIVND (reference sequence). CDR3 length equals 16 residues. J was trimmed by 5 bases and V by 1 base; bases with no gene match: 8. The CDR3: CASSIVGGSHHNEQFF. In DNA form, the CDR3 reads TGTGCCAGTAGTATAGTGGGGGGGTCCCACCACAATGAGCAGTTCTTC.

The rearrangement links TRBV6-4 to TRBJ1-2; TRBD1 is a possible D gene (5 bases). Germline V gives CDR1 MRHNA, CDR2 SNTAGT. V was shortened by 2 bases and J by 6 bases, with 13 bases between the two germline ends. The CDR3 has 14 amino acids. CDR3: CASSDTAGSDGYTF. DNA for the CDR3: TGTGCCAGCAGTGACACAGCAGGGTCGGATGGCTACACCTTC.

V is TRBV28 and J is TRBJ1-1, with D possibly matching TRBD1 (5 bases). This CDR3 is built from 15 residues. Per germline, CDR1 MDHEN and CDR2 SYDVKM. Trimming removed 6 bases from V and 1 base from J, with 15 bases in between. CDR3 sequence reads: CASRPPPGGNTEAFF. Written as DNA, the CDR3 is TGTGCCAGCAGACCCCCGCCCGGGGGGAACACTGAAGCTTTCTTT. The full variable domain, completed using reference TRBV28 and TRBJ1-1, is DVKVTQSSRYLVKRTGEKVFLECVQDMDHENMFWYRQDPGLGLRLIYFSYDVKMKEKGDIPEGYSVSREKKERFSLILESASTNQTSMYLCASRPPPGGNTEAFFGQGTRLTVV.

CDR3 sequence reads: CASRPGGRAGEKLFF. In nucleotides, the CDR3 is TGTGCCAGCAGACCCGGTGGGAGGGCGGGTGAAAAACTGTTTTTT. The V call is TRBV6-6, the J call TRBJ1-4; D remains unclear. The V end was cut by 6 bases, the J end by 7 bases, with 18 bases between. This CDR3 is built from 15 residues. From germline, CDR1 is MNHNY and CDR2 SVGAGI (reference sequence).

This sequence joins TRBV24-1 and TRBJ1-5, with 8 bases aligning to TRBD1. The CDR3 totals 19 residues. Germline values: CDR1 KGHDR, CDR2 SFDVKD. Unmatched junction bases numbered 17, after V lost 3 bases and J lost 5 bases. The CDR3: CATSDPDRGPWYVYQPQHF. The CDR3, as DNA: TGTGCCACCAGTGATCCCGACAGGGGCCCATGGTATGTATATCAGCCCCAGCATTTT.

V is TRBV7-2 and J is TRBJ1-2, with D perhaps matching TRBD1 (6 bases). The V end was cut by 3 bases, the J end by 6 bases, with 8 bases between. The CDR3 sequence is 12 residues long. CDR1 is SGHTA and CDR2 is FQGNSA in the germline V gene. CDR3 loop: CASSLDRNGYTF. The CDR3 bases are TGTGCCAGCAGCTTGGACAGAAATGGCTACACCTTC.

This clone was seen a single time. The genes are TRBV3-1 (or the pseudogene TRBV3-2) and TRBJ2-2; D possibly corresponds to TRBD2 (7 bases). Germline values: CDR1 LGHDT, CDR2 YNNKEL (reference sequence). This CDR3 is 17 amino acids long. Trimming took off 4 bases at V and 8 bases at J, with 23 bases between the two ends. The CDR3 nucleotides read TGTGCCAGCAGCCTTGGACCTTTGCGGGGGCCCGGGGGGGAGCTGTTTTTT. Protein: CASSLGPLRGPGGELFF.

This clone was detected a few times. The chain links TRBV6-2 or TRBV6-3 to TRBJ1-3; D unresolved. Germline CDR1 MNHEY, CDR2 SVGEGT. The CDR3 sequence is 12 residues long. Trimming shortened V by 6 bases and J by 9 bases, and 12 bases separated the two germline ends. The CDR3 is CASSPTQSTIYF. As DNA, the CDR3 is TGTGCCAGCAGCCCCACACAGTCCACCATATATTTT.

A single count supports this clone. The chain combines TRBV29-1 with TRBJ2-3, with TRBD2 as a possible D gene (6 bases). This CDR3 is built from 12 residues. The ends were cut back, 4 bases at V and 1 base at J, with 6 bases in the middle. CDR1 and CDR2 from the germline V gene are SQVTM and ANQGSEA. The CDR3 DNA reads as TGCAGCGTTGGGGGGGGCACAGATACGCAGTATTTT. This translates into CSVGGGTDTQYF.

This sequence joins TRBV25-1 and TRBJ1-2, with D maybe TRBD1 (5 bases). CDR3 length: 13 amino acids. V dropped 7 bases and J dropped 6 bases, with 15 bases sitting between them. The germline gives CDR1 MGHDK, CDR2 SYGVNS. The CDR3 loop reads CASTRDFLDGYTF. CDR3 nucleotide sequence: TGTGCCAGCACCAGGGATTTCCTAGATGGCTACACCTTC.

The chain uses TRBV7-6 and TRBJ1-4; TRBD1 agrees at 7 bases. The J segment lost 4 bases and the V segment lost 5 bases, leaving 7 bases of the junction unmatched. Germline CDR1 reads SGHVS; CDR2 reads FNYEAQ. The CDR3 runs to 15 residues. The CDR3 is CASSRDGTDNEKLFF. The CDR3, as DNA: TGTGCCAGCAGCCGCGACGGGACAGATAATGAAAAACTGTTTTTT.